This T cell receptor beta chain was captured in a study of neurological immune-mediated disorders. Notes on the study in general: HTLV-1-associated myelopathy displayed the greatest TCR clonal expansion, and multiple sclerosis exhibited the smallest, lower than that of healthy controls. Sharing of CDR3 amino acid sequences among expanded clones across subjects was absent, suggesting private repertoires in all groups.

Deletions cut 1 base from V and 2 bases from J, with 3 bases between. The length of the CDR3 is 13 residues. The germline V gene has CDR1 SGHTA and CDR2 FQGNSA. By 5'RACE with 10-nucleotide random UMIs, the cDNA was made. TCRdb analysed the 5' RACE reads with MiXCR anew, one entry per CDR3 protein. In the table there are approximately 82,000 distinct CDR3 sequences, roughly 15% of which are singletons. Many counts were recorded for this clonotype. The target antigen is unknown. The sequenced sample was PBMCs. The sequence was obtained from a woman aged 45-65 years in good health. The chain employs TRBV7-2 and TRBJ1-5; no clear D. The CDR3 spells CASSLVGNQPQHF. CDR3 sequence (DNA): TGTGCCAGCAGCTTAGTAGGCAATCAGCCCCAGCATTTT.